This TCR beta chain was observed in a study of shared T cell receptors in the human thymus. Sequencing used immunoSEQ multiplex PCR; TCRdb keeps in-frame clones, though not all of them. The sample contains more than 550,000 clones, approximately 85% of which appear only once. The germline V gene has CDR1 MDHEN and CDR2 SYDVKM. The CDR3 has 14 residues. J lost 3 bases, V lost 5 bases, and 5 bases had no gene match. These sequences were also reported in another study, on human thymus T cells. That report notes: Thymic resections from corrective heart surgery supplied the tissue. Thymic as well as blood repertoires seemed to favor certain V and J genes unevenly. In unrelated individuals, thymic repertoires overlapped highly, according to related research.

The sequence was obtained from a girl under three years old with a congenital heart defect. Source material: thymocytes. The chain combines TRBV28 with TRBJ1-2, with 8 bases that match TRBD1. This chain's CDR3 is CASSRVTGDYGYTF. In DNA form, the CDR3 reads TGTGCCAGCAGTCGTGTGACAGGGGACTATGGCTACACCTTC.